The 29 T cell receptor beta chains listed next were all sequenced from one sample in a study of T cell responses to AZD1222 COVID-19 vaccine. Here immunoSEQ multiplex PCR was the method, and the copy in TCRdb shows in-frame clones only, minus some. Here the sample spans roughly 70,000 clones, 85% being singletons. The specimen was peripheral blood, collected on day 0 of AZD1222 vaccination. These receptors originate from an adult in good health.

Here the CDR3 reads CASSLDVSYEQYF. For the CDR3, the DNA is TGTGCCAGCAGCTTAGATGTCTCCTACGAGCAGTACTTC. The rearrangement links TRBV7-2 to TRBJ2-7; no clear D. This CDR3 contains 13 residues. The V end was cut by 1 base, the J end by 0 bases, with 4 bases between. Per the germline V gene, CDR1 is SGHTA and CDR2 is FQGNSA.

This sequence joins TRBV6-4 and TRBJ2-7; D may correspond to TRBD1 or TRBD2 (5 bases each). Germline V gene lookup returns CDR1 MRHNA and CDR2 SNTAGT. The CDR3 has 18 residues. The V and J ends lost 3 bases and 4 bases respectively, with 25 bases between them. CDR3 sequence (DNA): TGTGCCAGCAGTGAGACCATAACCGGGACGCCGTTTGGGTACGAGCAGTACTTC. This gives the protein CASSETITGTPFGYEQYF.

The chain is built from TRBV30 and TRBJ2-3; 8 bases match TRBD2. There are 16 residues in the CDR3. Trimming cost V 1 base and J 2 bases; bases outside gene matches: 8. CDR1 is GTSNPN, CDR2 SVGIG, per germline (reference sequence). CDR3 DNA: TGTGCCTGGAGTGGGGGGGCAGCGGGAGACACAGATACGCAGTATTTT. It codes for CAWSGGAAGDTDTQYF. Variable domain in full (rest from reference TRBV30 and TRBJ2-3): SQTIHQWPATLVQPVGSPLSLECTVEGTSNPNLYWYRQAAGRGLQLLFYSVGIGQISSEVPQNLSASRPQDRQFILSSKKLLLSDSGFYLCAWSGGAAGDTDTQYFGPGTRLTVL.

The V call is TRBV5-1, the J call TRBJ2-3, with no clear D. Deletions cut 2 bases from V and 5 bases from J, with 9 bases between. The CDR3 has 13 amino acids. The germline CDR1 and CDR2 sequences are SGHRS and YFSETQ. In nucleotides, the CDR3 is TGCGCCAGCAGCTTAAGGGTGGAAGATACGCAGTATTTT. Its protein is CASSLRVEDTQYF.

The V and J genes are TRBV2 and TRBJ2-6; D is undetermined. CDR3 length equals 14 residues. V lost 8 bases and J 1 base, leaving 9 bases between the germline ends. The germline CDR1 and CDR2 sequences are SNHLY and FYNNEI. The CDR3 spells CASEDPSGANVLTF. CDR3 in DNA: TGTGCCAGCGAGGATCCATCTGGGGCCAACGTCCTGACTTTC.

The V gene is TRBV5-4, the J gene TRBJ1-2; TRBD1 might be the D (5 bases). This CDR3 region has 15 residues. The germline V and J ends were trimmed by 1 base and 8 bases, with 18 bases remaining between them. Germline V lookup: CDR1 SGHNT, CDR2 YYREEE (reference sequence). The CDR3 spells CASSLKVAGPNGYTF. The CDR3 DNA follows: TGTGCCAGCAGCTTGAAGGTCGCAGGGCCTAACGGCTACACCTTC. The full variable domain, rest sourced from reference TRBV5-4 and TRBJ1-2, is ETGVTQSPTHLIKTRGQQVTLRCSSQSGHNTVSWYQQALGQGPQFIFQYYREEENGRGNFPPRFSGLQFPNYSSELNVNALELDDSALYLCASSLKVAGPNGYTFGSGTRLTVV.

This chain uses TRBV6-1 with TRBJ1-4, with no clear D. There are 16 residues in the CDR3. Deletions cut 1 base from V and 2 bases from J, with 11 bases between. The germline gives CDR1 MNHNS, CDR2 SASEGT. The CDR3 DNA reads TGTGCCAGCAGTGAAGTAACTGGTTTCACTAATGAAAAACTGTTTTTT. It specifies CASSEVTGFTNEKLFF.

The V call is TRBV6-5, the J call TRBJ2-1, with TRBD2 matching 10 bases. After removal of 7 bases from V and 16 bases from J, the junction contained 7 bases not matched to a gene. From germline, CDR1 is MNHEY and CDR2 SVGAGI. This CDR3 contains 11 residues. CDR3 residues: CASTSGRGAFF. As DNA, the CDR3 is TGTGCCAGCACCAGCGGGAGGGGGGCCTTCTTC.

The CDR3 is CSVLHATYGYTF. CDR3 coding DNA: TGCAGCGTGTTGCATGCGACCTATGGCTACACCTTC. The chain links TRBV29-1 to TRBJ1-2; the D is unclear. The germline V gene has CDR1 SQVTM and CDR2 ANQGSEA. The CDR3 has 12 residues. V was trimmed by 6 bases and J by 4 bases, leaving 12 bases between them.

In this sample, this clone turned up a few times. The chain carries TRBV30 and TRBJ2-7, with a tentative D call TRBD2 (5 bases). Trimming took 2 bases from V and 6 from J, leaving 14 bases between them. This CDR3 has 13 amino acids. CDR1 is GTSNPN and CDR2 is SVGIG in the germline V gene (reference sequence). CDR3 residues: CAWSLRPAGEQYF. CDR3 in DNA: TGTGCCTGGAGTTTGCGGCCCGCGGGCGAGCAGTACTTC. The variable domain in full, with the rest retrieved from reference TRBV30 and TRBJ2-7, is SQTIHQWPATLVQPVGSPLSLECTVEGTSNPNLYWYRQAAGRGLQLLFYSVGIGQISSEVPQNLSASRPQDRQFILSSKKLLLSDSGFYLCAWSLRPAGEQYFGPGTRLTVT.

The chain is built from TRBV3-1 (or the pseudogene TRBV3-2) and TRBJ2-7; D not certain. V shed 5 bases and J shed 4 bases, with 15 bases lying between them. Germline V gene lookup returns CDR1 LGHDT and CDR2 YNNKEL (reference sequence). The CDR3 length is 14 residues. The CDR3 loop reads CASSRTLSQYEQYF. The CDR3 nucleotides are TGTGCCAGCAGCAGGACCCTGTCCCAGTACGAGCAGTACTTC.

The chain couples TRBV4-1 to TRBJ2-7, with D perhaps matching TRBD2 (6 bases). The CDR3 consists of 15 residues. The V and J ends lost 1 base and 5 bases respectively, with 15 bases between them. CDR1 and CDR2 from the germline V gene are MGHRA and YSYEKL. The CDR3 loop reads CASSQVGRGADEQYF. The CDR3 DNA reads as TGCGCCAGCAGCCAAGTAGGGCGGGGAGCCGACGAGCAGTACTTC.

This sequence joins TRBV4-1 and TRBJ2-7; no firm D call. Trimming cost V 5 bases and J 7 bases, with 21 bases left between them. The germline CDR1 and CDR2 sequences are MGHRA and YSYEKL. This CDR3 is built from 15 residues. The chain's CDR3 is CASSIDRTPLVEQYF. The DNA of the CDR3 is TGCGCCAGCAGCATCGACCGGACCCCTCTCGTGGAGCAGTACTTC.

In DNA, the CDR3 is TGTGCCAGCAGGCGTGGAGGGTTTGAGACCCAGTACTTC. Translated: CASRRGGFETQYF. The rearrangement joins TRBV12-3 or TRBV12-4 to TRBJ2-5, with D perhaps matching TRBD2 (6 bases). The CDR3 loop spans 13 amino acids. V was trimmed by 6 bases and J by 5 bases, leaving 13 bases between them.

In this sample, this clone turned up a few times. CDR3 sequence reads: CASSKGLGELFF. The CDR3 nucleotides read TGTGCCAGCAGTAAGGGGCTCGGGGAGCTGTTTTTT. The chain recombines TRBV12-3 or TRBV12-4 with TRBJ2-2, with D perhaps matching TRBD1 (5 bases). Deletions cut 5 bases from V and 7 bases from J, with 8 bases between. This CDR3 has 12 amino acids.

This rearrangement joins TRBV5-6 to TRBJ1-3; D gene unclear. The CDR3 extends over 16 amino acids. Germline CDR1 reads SGHDT; CDR2 reads YYEEEE. V was shortened by 2 bases and J by 0 bases, with 12 bases between the two germline ends. In DNA, the CDR3 is TGTGCCAGCAGCTTTACGGGCGTTCACTCTGGAAACACCATATATTTT. Translating gives CASSFTGVHSGNTIYF.

The chain employs TRBV27 and TRBJ2-1; 9 nucleotides match TRBD1. Trimming cost V 6 bases and J 10 bases; bases outside gene matches: 10. Germline V gene sequence: CDR1 MNHEY, CDR2 SMNVEV (reference sequence). This CDR3 contains 14 residues. The CDR3 sequence: CASRIPGQGREQFF. The DNA for the CDR3 is TGTGCCAGCAGGATTCCTGGACAGGGGCGGGAGCAGTTCTTC.

The chain combines TRBV7-8 with TRBJ1-2, with D uncertain. The CDR3 spans 14 residues. With 5 bases removed from V and 0 bases from J, the gap between germline ends came to 10 bases. Germline CDR1 SGHVS, CDR2 FQNEAQ. In DNA, the CDR3 is TGTGCCAGCAGCCCAGACAACGCTAACTATGGCTACACCTTC. It codes for CASSPDNANYGYTF.

The chain is built from TRBV6-4 and TRBJ2-3; D remains unclear. Trimming removed 2 bases at V and 0 bases at J, with 9 bases between. The CDR3 sequence is 15 residues long. From germline, CDR1 is MRHNA and CDR2 SNTAGT. CDR3 region: CASSDPTASTDTQYF. CDR3 nucleotide sequence: TGTGCCAGCAGTGACCCGACGGCAAGCACAGATACGCAGTATTTT.

The gene calls are TRBV7-2 and TRBJ1-4; unclear D gene. V lost 4 bases and J lost 7, with 10 bases in between. In germline, CDR1 is SGHTA, CDR2 FQGNSA. There are 13 residues in the CDR3. CDR3 region: CASSSLVGEKLFF. DNA of the CDR3: TGTGCCAGCAGCTCTTTAGTGGGTGAAAAACTGTTTTTT.

V is TRBV29-1 and J is TRBJ1-1, with D hard to call. The V gene's germline CDR1 is SQVTM and CDR2 ANQGSEA. With 6 bases removed from V and 3 bases from J, the gap between germline ends came to 11 bases. CDR3 length: 12 residues. The CDR3 region is CSVWRVDTEAFF. CDR3 bases: TGCAGCGTCTGGAGGGTGGACACTGAAGCTTTCTTT.

The chain joins TRBV10-1 to TRBJ1-4; possibly TRBD1 for D (5 bases). The CDR3 is 13 residues long. Germline CDR1 reads WNHNN; CDR2 reads SYGVQD (reference sequence). Deletions cut 4 bases from V and 8 bases from J, with 11 bases between. CDR3 in DNA: TGCGCCAGCAGTGTAAGAGGGACCGAAAAACTGTTTTTT. As protein: CASSVRGTEKLFF.

This chain connects TRBV19 to TRBJ1-5, with D hard to call. The CDR3 length is 15 residues. Trimming left V 7 bases short and J 3 bases short, with 16 bases between. CDR1 is LNHDA, CDR2 SQIVND, per germline (reference sequence). This CDR3 reads CASTTSRNTNQPQHF. In DNA, the CDR3 is TGTGCCAGTACTACTAGCAGAAACACCAATCAGCCCCAGCATTTT.

This chain joins TRBV4-2 and TRBJ1-4, with 8 bases aligning to TRBD1. With V trimmed by 0 bases and J by 4 bases, 1 base remained unmatched. CDR1 and CDR2 from the germline V gene are LGHNA and YNFKEQ. This CDR3 region has 15 residues. The CDR3 reads CASSQETGVNEKLFF. The CDR3 DNA reads TGTGCCAGCAGCCAAGAGACAGGGGTTAATGAAAAACTGTTTTTT.

V gene TRBV6-5 combines with J gene TRBJ2-2, with D possibly matching TRBD2 (5 bases). Trimming stripped 11 bases from V and 3 bases from J, with 19 bases between. The CDR3 is 15 amino acids. The germline V gene encodes CDR1 MNHEY and CDR2 SVGAGI. CDR3 in amino acids: CAVHEEGRYTGELFF. The CDR3 nucleotides are TGTGCCGTCCATGAAGAGGGAAGATACACCGGGGAGCTGTTTTTT.

The chain combines TRBV1 with TRBJ1-1; the table assigns TRBD1, which was not confirmed against the DNA. TRBV1 is tagged as a pseudogene. CDR3 length equals 17 residues. The CDR3 here is CTSSQDHRDRTWTEAFF. In nucleotides, the CDR3 is TGCACCAGCAGCCAAGATCACAGGGACAGAACGTGGACTGAAGCTTTCTTT.

The rearrangement links TRBV11-3 to TRBJ2-1; D gene unclear. Trimming shortened V by 1 base and J by 7 bases, and 5 bases separated the two germline ends. Germline lookup yields CDR1 SGHNT and CDR2 YENEEA. CDR3 length equals 12 residues. The CDR3 protein is CASSLGRNEQFF. The CDR3 DNA sequence: TGTGCCAGCAGCTTAGGCAGAAATGAGCAGTTCTTC. Variable domain in full (rest from reference TRBV11-3 and TRBJ2-1): EAGVVQSPRYKIIEKKQPVAFWCNPISGHNTLYWYLQNLGQGPELLIRYENEEAVDDSQLPKDRFSAERLKGVDSTLKIQPAELGDSAVYLCASSLGRNEQFFGPGTRLTVL.

The chain recombines TRBV18 with TRBJ2-7; possibly TRBD1 for D (6 bases). The CDR3 totals 13 residues. The ends were cut back, 6 bases at V and 4 bases at J, with 13 bases in the middle. The germline CDR1 and CDR2 sequences are KGHSH and LQKENI. CDR3 nucleotides: TGTGCCAGCTCCCCAGACAGGCAATACGAGCAGTACTTC. Its protein product is CASSPDRQYEQYF.

The CDR3 loop is CASSLAGQGVRGTQYF. CDR3 DNA: TGTGCCAGCAGTTTAGCCGGACAGGGGGTGAGGGGGACCCAGTACTTC. The chain uses TRBV27 and TRBJ2-5; TRBD1 matches 10 bases. V was clipped by 2 bases and J by 7 bases; unmatched bases: 10. The CDR3 covers 16 residues. The germline CDR1 and CDR2 sequences are MNHEY and SMNVEV (reference sequence).